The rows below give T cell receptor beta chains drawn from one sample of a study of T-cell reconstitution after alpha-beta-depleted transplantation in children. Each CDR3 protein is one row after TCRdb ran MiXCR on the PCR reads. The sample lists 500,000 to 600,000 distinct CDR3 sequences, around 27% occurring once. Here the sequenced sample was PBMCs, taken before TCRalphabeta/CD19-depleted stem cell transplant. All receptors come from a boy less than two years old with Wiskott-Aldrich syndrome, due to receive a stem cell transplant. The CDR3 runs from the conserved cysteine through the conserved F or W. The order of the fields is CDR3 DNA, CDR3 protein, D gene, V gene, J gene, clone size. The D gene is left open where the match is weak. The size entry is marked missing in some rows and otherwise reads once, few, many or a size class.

CDR3 DNA: TGTGCCAGCAGTTCCGGAGGGCTCTCCAATGAGCAGTTCTTC
CDR3 protein: CASSSGGLSNEQFF
D gene: -
V gene: TRBV12-3/TRBV12-4
J gene: TRBJ2-1
clone size: -

CDR3 DNA: TGCAGTGCTACCCGACAGGGCGGCACTGAAGCTTTCTTT
CDR3 protein: CSATRQGGTEAFF
D gene: TRBD1
V gene: TRBV20-1
J gene: TRBJ1-1
clone size: few

CDR3 DNA: TGCAGTGCTAGAGCTAGCGGGAGGGTCAACGCCGGGGAGCTGTTTTTT
CDR3 protein: CSARASGRVNAGELFF
D gene: TRBD2
V gene: TRBV20-1
J gene: TRBJ2-2
clone size: -

CDR3 DNA: TGCAGTGCTGCTCGGGGTCCGGGTGAAAAACTGTTTTTT
CDR3 protein: CSAARGPGEKLFF
D gene: -
V gene: TRBV20-1
J gene: TRBJ1-4
clone size: -

CDR3 DNA: TGCGCCAGCAGGGCCGGGACTAGCGAATCCCTGATCTACAATGAGCAGTTCTTC
CDR3 protein: CASRAGTSESLIYNEQFF
D gene: TRBD2
V gene: TRBV5-1
J gene: TRBJ2-1
clone size: few

CDR3 DNA: TGCGCCAGCAGCTTGGGGCCGGGACAGATATCGGTGAACACTGAAGCTTTCTTT
CDR3 protein: CASSLGPGQISVNTEAFF
D gene: TRBD1
V gene: TRBV5-1
J gene: TRBJ1-1
clone size: -

CDR3 DNA: TGTGCCAGCAGCCATCTTCCGGGGGCGAACACCGGGGAGCTGTTTTTT
CDR3 protein: CASSHLPGANTGELFF
D gene: -
V gene: TRBV14
J gene: TRBJ2-2
clone size: few

CDR3 DNA: TGCGCCAGCAGCCTTCGGACAGGAGGCGAGCAGTACTTC
CDR3 protein: CASSLRTGGEQYF
D gene: TRBD1
V gene: TRBV5-1
J gene: TRBJ2-7
clone size: many

CDR3 DNA: TGTGCCAGCAGCTATTTTGGGGATCCCAGAGACAATGAGCAGTTCTTC
CDR3 protein: CASSYFGDPRDNEQFF
D gene: -
V gene: TRBV11-1
J gene: TRBJ2-1
clone size: -

CDR3 DNA: TGCAGTGCTGGATATGGCTACACCTTC
CDR3 protein: CSAGYGYTF
D gene: -
V gene: TRBV20-1
J gene: TRBJ1-2
clone size: many

CDR3 DNA: TGTGCCAGCAGCTTGATTAGCGGGAGTTGGGCAGATACGCAGTATTTT
CDR3 protein: CASSLISGSWADTQYF
D gene: TRBD2
V gene: TRBV27
J gene: TRBJ2-3
clone size: -

CDR3 DNA: TGCAGCGTTGCCGGTTCGGACATTCAGTACTTC
CDR3 protein: CSVAGSDIQYF
D gene: -
V gene: TRBV29-1
J gene: TRBJ2-4
clone size: few

CDR3 DNA: TGCGCCAGCAGCTTGGCCGCTACAGGGTTGTCTAATGAAAAACTGTTTTTT
CDR3 protein: CASSLAATGLSNEKLFF
D gene: -
V gene: TRBV5-1
J gene: TRBJ1-4
clone size: few

CDR3 DNA: TGTGCCAGCAGCAGCCTCGGGGTAGCATATACTGAAGCTTTCTTT
CDR3 protein: CASSSLGVAYTEAFF
D gene: -
V gene: TRBV5-5
J gene: TRBJ1-1
clone size: few

CDR3 DNA: TGTGCCAGCAGCAAAGAGGAGGGGTTGGTTACCGGGGAGCTGTTTTTT
CDR3 protein: CASSKEEGLVTGELFF
D gene: -
V gene: TRBV21-1
J gene: TRBJ2-2
clone size: few

CDR3 DNA: TGTGCCAGCAGCTTAAGGACAGGGAGTAATCAGCCCCAGCATTTT
CDR3 protein: CASSLRTGSNQPQHF
D gene: TRBD1
V gene: TRBV7-2
J gene: TRBJ1-5
clone size: many

CDR3 DNA: TGTGCCACCAGCCCAGGGCGGAAGCCCCAGCATTTT
CDR3 protein: CATSPGRKPQHF
D gene: -
V gene: TRBV15
J gene: TRBJ1-5
clone size: -

CDR3 DNA: TGCAGTGCCCGACAGGCCCTTTATAGCAATCAGCCCCAGCATTTT
CDR3 protein: CSARQALYSNQPQHF
D gene: -
V gene: TRBV20-1
J gene: TRBJ1-5
clone size: -

CDR3 DNA: TGCAGTGCTAGAGATGACAGGGTCTCCTACGAGCAGTACTTC
CDR3 protein: CSARDDRVSYEQYF
D gene: TRBD1
V gene: TRBV20-1
J gene: TRBJ2-7
clone size: -

CDR3 DNA: TGTGCCAGCAGCAAGATTCGTAGCGGGAGGGCAGATACGCAGTATTTT
CDR3 protein: CASSKIRSGRADTQYF
D gene: TRBD2
V gene: TRBV9
J gene: TRBJ2-3
clone size: -

CDR3 DNA: TGTGCCAGCAGCCAGGGATCAGGGGCGCCCTATGGCTACACCTTC
CDR3 protein: CASSQGSGAPYGYTF
D gene: -
V gene: TRBV3-1
J gene: TRBJ1-2
clone size: few

CDR3 DNA: TGTGCCAGCAGCCAACAAGCGGGACGTCTCACCGGGGAGCTGTTTTTT
CDR3 protein: CASSQQAGRLTGELFF
D gene: TRBD2
V gene: TRBV4-2
J gene: TRBJ2-2
clone size: -

CDR3 DNA: TGCGCCAGCAGCTTGGAGCCGGGGAACACTGAAGCTTTCTTT
CDR3 protein: CASSLEPGNTEAFF
D gene: -
V gene: TRBV5-1
J gene: TRBJ1-1
clone size: many

CDR3 DNA: TGCAGCGTACGAGTAAACTATGGCTACACCTTC
CDR3 protein: CSVRVNYGYTF
D gene: -
V gene: TRBV29-1
J gene: TRBJ1-2
clone size: few

CDR3 DNA: TGCGCCAGCAGCTCTGGGAGGGCCATGGTTGAGCAGTTCTTC
CDR3 protein: CASSSGRAMVEQFF
D gene: TRBD2
V gene: TRBV5-1
J gene: TRBJ2-1
clone size: few

CDR3 DNA: TGCAGTGCTAGAGATAGGCTAGTAGGCACAGATACGCAGTATTTT
CDR3 protein: CSARDRLVGTDTQYF
D gene: -
V gene: TRBV20-1
J gene: TRBJ2-3
clone size: few

CDR3 DNA: TGTGCCAGCAGCTTGGGGACAGTGCAGGGGGGCTACACCTTC
CDR3 protein: CASSLGTVQGGYTF
D gene: TRBD1
V gene: TRBV7-2
J gene: TRBJ1-2
clone size: few

CDR3 DNA: TGCGCCAGCAGCGGGGCTAGCGGGAGTAGGTATGAGCAGTTCTTC
CDR3 protein: CASSGASGSRYEQFF
D gene: TRBD2
V gene: TRBV5-1
J gene: TRBJ2-1
clone size: -

CDR3 DNA: TGTGCCAGCAGCCCCTGGACAGCTTCCTGCAATGAGCAGTTCTTC
CDR3 protein: CASSPWTASCNEQFF
D gene: -
V gene: TRBV11-3
J gene: TRBJ2-1
clone size: few

CDR3 DNA: TGTGCCAGCAGTTTAAATAGCGGGAACGATGAGCAGTTCTTC
CDR3 protein: CASSLNSGNDEQFF
D gene: TRBD2
V gene: TRBV27
J gene: TRBJ2-1
clone size: few

CDR3 DNA: TGCGCCAGCAGCTGCCAGGGACAGGGGGATCCCCTTGAGCAGTTCTTC
CDR3 protein: CASSCQGQGDPLEQFF
D gene: TRBD1
V gene: TRBV5-1
J gene: TRBJ2-1
clone size: few

CDR3 DNA: TGTGCCAGCAGCCAAGATCCGACCTTCCAGTACTTC
CDR3 protein: CASSQDPTFQYF
D gene: -
V gene: TRBV14
J gene: TRBJ2-4
clone size: few

CDR3 DNA: TGTGCCACCAGCCCGGGCGGATTTAGGGATACGCAGTATTTT
CDR3 protein: CATSPGGFRDTQYF
D gene: -
V gene: TRBV15
J gene: TRBJ2-3
clone size: -

CDR3 DNA: TGTGCCAGCAGCCAACAGGGGAGGACTAACTATGGCTACACCTTC
CDR3 protein: CASSQQGRTNYGYTF
D gene: TRBD1
V gene: TRBV9
J gene: TRBJ1-2
clone size: -

CDR3 DNA: TGTGCCAGCAGCCACTCTAGCGGGAGGTTCAATGAGCAGTTCTTC
CDR3 protein: CASSHSSGRFNEQFF
D gene: TRBD2
V gene: TRBV6-5
J gene: TRBJ2-1
clone size: -

CDR3 DNA: TGTGCCAGCAGTAAACTACGCGACCGAGGGGCAACAGAATACTTC
CDR3 protein: CASSKLRDRGATEYF
D gene: -
V gene: TRBV6-1
J gene: TRBJ2-7
clone size: -

CDR3 DNA: TGCGCCAGCAGACAGGGGATGGGCACAGATACGCAGTATTTT
CDR3 protein: CASRQGMGTDTQYF
D gene: TRBD1
V gene: TRBV5-1
J gene: TRBJ2-3
clone size: -

CDR3 DNA: TGTGCCAGCAGAGGGGGACTAGCGGAGAACACCGGGGAGCTGTTTTTT
CDR3 protein: CASRGGLAENTGELFF
D gene: TRBD2
V gene: TRBV12-3/TRBV12-4
J gene: TRBJ2-2
clone size: few

CDR3 DNA: TGCAGTGCTAGAGTAGGAGTTAACAATGAGCAGTTCTTC
CDR3 protein: CSARVGVNNEQFF
D gene: -
V gene: TRBV20-1
J gene: TRBJ2-1
clone size: -

CDR3 DNA: TGCGCCAGCAAGAGAAGGGAAACCGGGGAGCTGTTTTTT
CDR3 protein: CASKRRETGELFF
D gene: -
V gene: TRBV5-1
J gene: TRBJ2-2
clone size: -

CDR3 DNA: TGTGCCAGCAGCCAAGATGTGGAACTAGCGGGAGCCTTTGTTGGTTACGAGCAGTACTTC
CDR3 protein: CASSQDVELAGAFVGYEQYF
D gene: TRBD2
V gene: TRBV4-2
J gene: TRBJ2-7
clone size: -

CDR3 DNA: TGTGCCAGCAGCTTGCAGACAGCGAACACTGAAGCTTTCTTT
CDR3 protein: CASSLQTANTEAFF
D gene: -
V gene: TRBV5-8
J gene: TRBJ1-1
clone size: -

CDR3 DNA: TGCAGTGCTAGAGATCTGACAGCTGGAGATTATGGCTACACCTTC
CDR3 protein: CSARDLTAGDYGYTF
D gene: -
V gene: TRBV20-1
J gene: TRBJ1-2
clone size: -

CDR3 DNA: TGTGCCAGCAGCGCCTTGGAGGCCTACGAGCAGTACTTC
CDR3 protein: CASSALEAYEQYF
D gene: -
V gene: TRBV11-2
J gene: TRBJ2-7
clone size: few

CDR3 DNA: TGCGCCAGCTGCCCGGGGGCGACGGGCACTGAAGCTTTCTTT
CDR3 protein: CASCPGATGTEAFF
D gene: -
V gene: TRBV5-1
J gene: TRBJ1-1
clone size: -

CDR3 DNA: TGTGCCAGCAGTTTTAGAACAGGGGTAAACACCGGGGAGCTGTTTTTT
CDR3 protein: CASSFRTGVNTGELFF
D gene: TRBD1
V gene: TRBV12-3/TRBV12-4
J gene: TRBJ2-2
clone size: -

CDR3 DNA: TGCGCCAGCAGCTTATTCAGGGACGAGCAGTACTTC
CDR3 protein: CASSLFRDEQYF
D gene: -
V gene: TRBV5-1
J gene: TRBJ2-7
clone size: -

CDR3 DNA: TGTGCCAGCAGGCGAGAGACAGGGACCCAAGAGACCCAGTACTTC
CDR3 protein: CASRRETGTQETQYF
D gene: TRBD1
V gene: TRBV5-6
J gene: TRBJ2-5
clone size: few

CDR3 DNA: TGTGCCAGCACCCGGACAGGGATGCCCGGGGAGCTGTTTTTT
CDR3 protein: CASTRTGMPGELFF
D gene: TRBD1
V gene: TRBV12-3/TRBV12-4
J gene: TRBJ2-2
clone size: -

CDR3 DNA: TGTGCCAGCACAAAGGAGGGGAACACTGAAGCTTTCTTT
CDR3 protein: CASTKEGNTEAFF
D gene: -
V gene: TRBV2
J gene: TRBJ1-1
clone size: few

CDR3 DNA: TGTGCCAGCAGCCAACTTGGGAACACCATATATTTT
CDR3 protein: CASSQLGNTIYF
D gene: -
V gene: TRBV3-1
J gene: TRBJ1-3
clone size: few

CDR3 DNA: TGTGCCATCAGTTCCGCGGGAGTGTCCTACAATGAGCAGTTCTTC
CDR3 protein: CAISSAGVSYNEQFF
D gene: TRBD2
V gene: TRBV10-3
J gene: TRBJ2-1
clone size: -

CDR3 DNA: TGCGCCAGCAGCTTGGTACCTGGACTAGCGGGAGGAAAGCAGTATTTT
CDR3 protein: CASSLVPGLAGGKQYF
D gene: TRBD2
V gene: TRBV5-1
J gene: TRBJ2-3
clone size: -

CDR3 DNA: TGTGCCAGCAGCCTAGAAGCGAGAGGGCGTGATGGAAACACCATATATTTT
CDR3 protein: CASSLEARGRDGNTIYF
D gene: -
V gene: TRBV9
J gene: TRBJ1-3
clone size: -